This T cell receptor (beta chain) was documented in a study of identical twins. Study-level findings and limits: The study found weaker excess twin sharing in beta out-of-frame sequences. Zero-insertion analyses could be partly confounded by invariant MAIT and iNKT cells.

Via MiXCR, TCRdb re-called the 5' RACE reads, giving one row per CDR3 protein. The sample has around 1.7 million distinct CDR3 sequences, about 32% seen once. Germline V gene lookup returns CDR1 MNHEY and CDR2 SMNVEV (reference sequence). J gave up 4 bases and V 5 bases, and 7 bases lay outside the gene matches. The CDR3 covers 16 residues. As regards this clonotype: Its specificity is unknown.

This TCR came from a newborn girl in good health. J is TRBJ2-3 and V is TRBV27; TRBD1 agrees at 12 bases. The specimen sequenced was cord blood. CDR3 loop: CASSVSGQGAADTQYF. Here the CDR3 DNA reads TGTGCCAGCAGTGTCTCGGGACAGGGGGCCGCAGATACGCAGTATTTT.